The 2 T cell receptor beta chains below all came from one sample that was sequenced in a study of blood T cell repertoires in COVID-19. Data came from immunoSEQ multiplex PCR; TCRdb stores just in-frame clones and leaves some out. The profile shows some 200,000 clones, about 88% of them singletons. The sample taken for sequencing was peripheral blood. The receptors come from a man under 40 with active or convalescent COVID-19.

This rearrangement joins TRBV5-1 to TRBJ2-6; possibly TRBD1 for D (6 bases). Germline CDR1 reads SGHRS; CDR2 reads YFSETQ. The V and J ends lost 4 bases and 2 bases respectively, with 13 bases between them. The length of the CDR3 is 16 residues. The CDR3 region is CASSAQQGAGANVLTF. The CDR3 DNA sequence: TGCGCCAGCAGCGCACAACAGGGTGCTGGGGCCAACGTCCTGACTTTC.

The gene calls are TRBV2 and TRBJ2-3; D ambiguous. Germline V gives CDR1 SNHLY, CDR2 FYNNEI. CDR3 length: 15 amino acids. V lost 1 base and J 6 bases, leaving 14 bases between the germline ends. Here the CDR3 reads CASSEGLRSLDTQYF. CDR3 nucleotide sequence: TGTGCCAGCAGTGAAGGGCTCCGCTCCCTGGATACGCAGTATTTT.